The rows below give T cell receptor beta chains drawn from one sample of a study of blood T cell repertoires in COVID-19. Only in-frame clones appear in the TCRdb table, and some are missing; sequencing was by immunoSEQ multiplex PCR. Seen here are 200,000 or so clones, 70% to 85% observed once, and the top ten hold roughly 6.9%. The specimen was peripheral blood. The receptors shown here come from a human donor with acute or convalescent COVID-19. The donor label of this sample is uncertain. Both conserved end residues are part of each CDR3. The order of the fields is V gene, D gene, CDR3 length, J gene, clone size, CDR3 DNA, CDR3 protein. D genes are given only for firm matches. The size field is filled for only some rows; it gives once, few, many or a size class.

TRBV7-8,-,16,TRBJ1-6,-,TGTGCCAGCAGCTCAGCGTATGGACAAGATAATTCACCCCTCCACTTT,CASSSAYGQDNSPLHF
TRBV11-3,-,13,TRBJ2-7,-,TGTGCCAGCAGCTTGGAGGAGGGGAACGAGCAGTACTTC,CASSLEEGNEQYF
TRBV6-6,-,14,TRBJ2-5,-,TGTGCCAGCAGCCGCACACAGCCCCAAGAGACCCAGTACTTC,CASSRTQPQETQYF
TRBV11-3,-,18,TRBJ2-7,-,TGTGCCAGCAGCTTAGATCGTTGTCGGACCGCCCAGGGGTACGAGCAGTACTTC,CASSLDRCRTAQGYEQYF
TRBV18,TRBD1,15,TRBJ2-3,-,TGTGCCAGCTCACCCCGGGACAGTAGCACAGATACGCAGTATTTT,CASSPRDSSTDTQYF
TRBV6-5,TRBD2,15,TRBJ2-7,-,TGTGCCAGCAGTTACTCAACTAGCGGGACCCTCGGGCAGTACTTC,CASSYSTSGTLGQYF
TRBV5-1,TRBD2,17,TRBJ2-3,-,TGCGCCAGCAGCTTGGCAGGGACTAGTAAGAGCACAGATACGCAGTATTTT,CASSLAGTSKSTDTQYF
TRBV5-4,-,12,TRBJ1-4,-,TGTGCCAGCAGCTTCAGGGGTGAAAAACTGTTTTTT,CASSFRGEKLFF
TRBV6-5,-,10,TRBJ2-5,once,TGTGCCAGCAATCGAGAGACCCAGTACTTC,CASNRETQYF
TRBV24-1,-,14,TRBJ1-2,-,TGTGCCACCAGTGATAAGGGGCGGAGCTATGGCTACACCTTC,CATSDKGRSYGYTF
TRBV10-1,-,14,TRBJ1-5,-,TGCGCCAGCAGGGGCGGGACTAGGAATCAGCCCCAGCATTTT,CASRGGTRNQPQHF
TRBV7-2,TRBD1,16,TRBJ2-7,-,TGTGCCAGCAGCTTAGCGGGGACAGGGGGCGGCTACGAGCAGTACTTC,CASSLAGTGGGYEQYF
TRBV9,TRBD2,15,TRBJ2-5,-,TGTGCCAGCAGCGTAGGACTAGCGGCGCAAGAGACCCAGTACTTC,CASSVGLAAQETQYF
TRBV7-7,-,15,TRBJ2-1,-,TGTGCCAGCAGCCCGACTAGAAGTCGGTACAATGAGCAGTTCTTC,CASSPTRSRYNEQFF
TRBV6-2/TRBV6-3,-,15,TRBJ1-5,-,TGTGCCAGCAGTCCCCAGGGTGGGGGCAATCAGCCCCAGCATTTT,CASSPQGGGNQPQHF
TRBV12-3/TRBV12-4,TRBD1,13,TRBJ1-2,-,TGTGCCAGCAGTTTAGCCGGGACAGGGACGTTCGCCTTC,CASSLAGTGTFAF
TRBV7-9,-,14,TRBJ1-5,-,TGTGCCAGCAGCTTAGGAGGTGGTTATCAGCCCCAGCATTTT,CASSLGGGYQPQHF
TRBV7-2,-,15,TRBJ2-5,-,TGTGCCAGCAGCTTGTCAGGCGGGAACCAAGAGACCCAGTACTTC,CASSLSGGNQETQYF
TRBV4-1,TRBD2,16,TRBJ2-5,-,TGCGCCAGCAGCCAGGGACTAGCGGGAGGACAAGAGACCCAGTACTTC,CASSQGLAGGQETQYF
TRBV10-3,TRBD2,13,TRBJ2-7,-,TGTGCCATCGGGGAGCGGGAAACCCACGAGCAGTACTTC,CAIGERETHEQYF
TRBV7-7,-,16,TRBJ2-5,-,TGTGCCAGCAGTTCCAGAGCAGCGGAGCTTCAAGAGACCCAGTACTTC,CASSSRAAELQETQYF
TRBV19,-,11,TRBJ2-5,-,TGTGCCAGTAGTGCCAGTGAGACCCAGTACTTC,CASSASETQYF
TRBV6-6,TRBD1,15,TRBJ2-5,-,TGTGCCAGCAGGATCGGACAGGGGTACCAAGAGACCCAGTACTTC,CASRIGQGYQETQYF
TRBV29-1,-,13,TRBJ2-5,once,TGCAGCGCCGCCACAGGCGCGGGGGAGACCCAGTACTTC,CSAATGAGETQYF
TRBV12-5,-,11,TRBJ2-1,few,TGTGCTAGTGGTATCTATGGTGAGCAGTTCTTC,CASGIYGEQFF
TRBV5-1,-,12,TRBJ1-2,-,TGCGCCAGCAGCTTCGGAGGGGAGGGCTACACCTTC,CASSFGGEGYTF
TRBV7-2,-,18,TRBJ1-6,-,TGTGCCAGCAGCTTAGTAGGGGTTACTAACTCCTATAATTCACCCCTCCACTTT,CASSLVGVTNSYNSPLHF
TRBV5-1,TRBD1,14,TRBJ1-6,few,TGCGCCAGCAGCCTACAGGGGCCTAATTCACCCCTCCACTTT,CASSLQGPNSPLHF
TRBV30,-,11,TRBJ1-2,once,TGTGCCTGGAGTCTGACAGGTGGCTACACCTTC,CAWSLTGGYTF
TRBV11-2,TRBD1,14,TRBJ1-3,-,TGTGCCAGCAGCAGTACAGGGGAAGGAAACACCATATATTTT,CASSSTGEGNTIYF
TRBV15,TRBD2,15,TRBJ2-7,once,TGTGCCACCTCCAATCGGGCTAGCGGAGCCTACGAGCAGTACTTC,CATSNRASGAYEQYF
TRBV15,TRBD2,20,TRBJ2-1,once,TGTGCCACCAGCAGAGATCCCCCGATCACTACTAGCGCGTCCTACAATGAGCAGTTCTTC,CATSRDPPITTSASYNEQFF
TRBV2,TRBD2,18,TRBJ2-3,-,TGTGCCAGCAGCGACTTGCCCCCGGGACTAGCGGGAGGGCGTACGCAGTATTTT,CASSDLPPGLAGGRTQYF
TRBV28,TRBD1,15,TRBJ1-2,-,TGTGCCAGCAGCCCGGCGGGACAGCCCTCCTATGGCTACACCTTC,CASSPAGQPSYGYTF
TRBV7-2,-,14,TRBJ2-5,-,TGTGCCAGCAGCTTAGTGGTAGGGGTAGAGACCCAGTACTTC,CASSLVVGVETQYF
TRBV7-2,TRBD1,16,TRBJ2-5,-,TGTGCCAGCAGCTTAAACCTAGACAGGGCTGCGAAGACCCAGTACTTC,CASSLNLDRAAKTQYF
TRBV10-3,TRBD1,15,TRBJ1-5,-,TGTGCCATCAGTCCGGTCACAGGGGGCAATCAGCCCCAGCATTTT,CAISPVTGGNQPQHF
TRBV10-3,-,15,TRBJ1-1,once,TGTGCCATCACGAGGGAGGGGGGCCGGTACACTGAAGCTTTCTTT,CAITREGGRYTEAFF
TRBV10-3,TRBD2,14,TRBJ2-1,-,TGTGCCATCAGTGAAGGCGGGAGGGGTAATGAGCAGTTCTTC,CAISEGGRGNEQFF
TRBV19,-,19,TRBJ1-5,-,TGTGCCAGTAGTCCACCAGGGGAAGGCAAGAGATACTTCAATCAGCCCCAGCATTTT,CASSPPGEGKRYFNQPQHF
TRBV12-3/TRBV12-4,-,13,TRBJ1-2,-,TGTGCCAGCACCCGGGACTTCACGGGTGGCTACACCTTC,CASTRDFTGGYTF
TRBV18,TRBD1,14,TRBJ2-2,-,TGTGCCAGCGTCGGACAGGGGGCGACCGGGGAGCTGTTTTTT,CASVGQGATGELFF
TRBV2,TRBD2,12,TRBJ2-1,many,TGTGCCAGCAAGGCCCTAGCGGGTGTGGGGTTCTTC,CASKALAGVGFF
TRBV7-2,TRBD1,15,TRBJ1-5,-,TGTGCCAGCAGCTTAGAGAAGGGGGCGGGCCAGCCCCAGCATTTT,CASSLEKGAGQPQHF
TRBV12-3/TRBV12-4,-,13,TRBJ1-2,-,TGTGCCAGCAGTTTGGGGGGGGCGCTGGGCTACACCTTC,CASSLGGALGYTF
TRBV28,-,15,TRBJ2-3,few,TGTGCCAGCAGTACCCACGGGGGAGGCACAGATACGCAGTATTTT,CASSTHGGGTDTQYF
TRBV7-8,TRBD1,15,TRBJ1-2,few,TGTGCCAGCAGCATAATGCAGGGGGGTGGCTATGGCTACACCTTC,CASSIMQGGGYGYTF
TRBV11-2,TRBD2,15,TRBJ2-2,-,TGTGCCAGCACGACTAGCGGGGTGAACACCGGGGAGCTGTTTTTT,CASTTSGVNTGELFF
TRBV9,TRBD2,18,TRBJ2-2,-,TGTGCCAGCAGCCTTAGCGGGAGGGATTCAAGCGAACACCGGGGAGCTGTTTTT,CASSLSGRDSSEHRGAVF